Listed here are 24 T cell receptor beta chains from one sample, sequenced in a study of cytomegalovirus exposure and HLA in healthy donors. The primer mix had 60 Vbeta and 13 Jbeta primers. Method: immunoSEQ multiplex PCR; TCRdb's copy keeps in-frame clones and lacks some. Of over 110,000 clones in the sample, approximately 82% were seen once. The sequencing sample was made of PBMCs. The receptors were sampled from a woman aged 55-69 years in good health and CMV-seropositive.

This clone was detected only a few times. This chain joins TRBV6-6 and TRBJ1-1; TRBD1 agrees at 7 bases. The CDR3 is 12 amino acids. Germline loops: CDR1 MNHNY, CDR2 SVGAGI (reference sequence). The ends lost 6 bases at V and 8 bases at J; junction bases unmatched: 6. The CDR3 DNA sequence: TGTGCCAGCAGATGGGACAGAACCGAAGCTTTCTTT. Translation gives CASRWDRTEAFF.

The rearrangement uses TRBV7-2 and TRBJ2-7; 9 nucleotides match TRBD2. The CDR3 has 13 residues. Germline V lookup: CDR1 SGHTA, CDR2 FQGNSA. V trimming: 8 bases; J trimming: 1 base; junction bases outside the gene matches: 3. CDR3 residues: CASATSGSYEQYF. The CDR3 DNA is TGTGCCAGCGCGACTAGCGGTTCCTACGAGCAGTACTTC.

This clone was detected only once. This sequence joins TRBV19 and TRBJ2-7; D perhaps matches TRBD1 (6 bases). Per the germline V gene, CDR1 is LNHDA and CDR2 is SQIVND (reference sequence). V was trimmed by 10 bases and J by 6 bases, leaving 19 bases between them. CDR3 size: 13 residues. The CDR3 coding sequence is TGTGCCAATCTCGGGACAAGGCTCGGCGAGCAGTACTTC. Protein product: CANLGTRLGEQYF.

The gene calls are TRBV28 and TRBJ1-4; D possibly corresponds to TRBD1 (5 bases). Germline loops: CDR1 MDHEN, CDR2 SYDVKM. The germline V and J ends were trimmed by 3 bases and 8 bases, with 13 bases remaining between them. The CDR3 covers 14 residues. Here the CDR3 DNA reads TGTGCCAGCAGTTTCGGGTGGGGCCAGGAAAAACTGTTTTTT. Amino acids: CASSFGWGQEKLFF.

This rearrangement joins TRBV6-1 to TRBJ2-5; TRBD2 might be the D (5 bases). Between the trimmed V and J ends, which lost 1 base and 5 bases, there was a span of 8 bases. The length of the CDR3 is 13 residues. In germline, CDR1 is MNHNS, CDR2 SASEGT. CDR3 in amino acids: CASSEVPGETQYF. The CDR3 nucleotides are TGTGCCAGCAGTGAAGTCCCGGGGGAGACCCAGTACTTC.

This sequence joins TRBV27 and TRBJ2-7; TRBD2 agrees at 11 bases. This CDR3 spans 14 amino acids. Trimming removed 6 bases from V and 1 base from J; junction bases left unmatched: 2. The germline gives CDR1 MNHEY, CDR2 SMNVEV (reference sequence). The CDR3 nucleotides are TGTGCCAGCAGCGGGACTAGCGGATCCTACGAGCAGTACTTC. Protein: CASSGTSGSYEQYF.

The chain is built from TRBV4-3 and TRBJ1-3; no definite D call. V lost 0 bases and J 4 bases, leaving 16 bases between the germline ends. The length of the CDR3 is 17 residues. The germline V gene encodes CDR1 LGHNA and CDR2 YSLEER. The CDR3: CASSQDLAGTVGNTIYF. CDR3 DNA: TGCGCCAGCAGCCAAGATCTAGCAGGCACTGTAGGAAACACCATATATTTT.

The rearrangement links TRBV28 to TRBJ2-3; a weak D match, TRBD2 (5 bases). V was trimmed by 8 bases and J by 2 bases, leaving 8 bases between them. The CDR3 sequence is 12 residues long. Germline CDR1 is MDHEN and CDR2 is SYDVKM. CDR3 bases: TGTGCCAGCGGACTCTACACAGATACGCAGTATTTT. Protein product: CASGLYTDTQYF.

This rearrangement joins TRBV5-6 to TRBJ2-3; TRBD1 matches 10 bases. Trimming took 4 bases from V and 7 from J; bases not matched to a gene: 6. Germline CDR1 SGHDT, CDR2 YYEEEE. The CDR3 runs 14 residues. This CDR3 is CASSIGTGVNTQYF. The CDR3 nucleotides read TGTGCCAGCAGCATCGGGACAGGGGTAAATACGCAGTATTTT.

The V call is TRBV14, the J call TRBJ2-7; D uncertain. V was pared by 1 base and J by 6 bases, with 4 bases between. Germline CDR1 is SGHDN and CDR2 is FVKESK. The CDR3 loop spans 11 amino acids. The CDR3 bases are TGTGCCAGCAGCCAAGGACTCGAGCAGTACTTC. This gives the protein CASSQGLEQYF.

The chain combines TRBV19 with TRBJ2-1; TRBD2 aligns across 16 bases. Germline V gene lookup returns CDR1 LNHDA and CDR2 SQIVND (reference sequence). The CDR3 is made up of 19 amino acids. V lost 0 bases, J lost 10 bases, and 12 bases stayed unmatched. Here the CDR3 DNA reads TGTGCCAGTAGTATAGAGGGGACTAGCGGGAGGGCCAGAAGGGAGGAGCAGTTCTTC. Translated: CASSIEGTSGRARREEQFF.

The CDR3 loop reads CASSQGAGGYRHTEAFF. In DNA, the CDR3 is TGCGCCAGCAGCCAAGGAGCAGGGGGCTATCGACACACTGAAGCTTTCTTT. The chain employs TRBV4-1 and TRBJ1-1; 8 positions agree with TRBD1. Germline V gene sequence: CDR1 MGHRA, CDR2 YSYEKL. This CDR3 comprises 17 residues. V gave up 1 base and J gave up 3 bases; unmatched junction bases: 10.

The rearrangement uses TRBV29-1 and TRBJ2-7; D gene unclear. V lost 5 bases to trimming and J lost 4 bases, with 15 bases between them. The CDR3 totals 13 residues. Germline V gives CDR1 SQVTM, CDR2 ANQGSEA. The CDR3: CSVSARYPYEQYF. CDR3 bases: TGCAGCGTTTCGGCCAGGTACCCTTACGAGCAGTACTTC.

The V call is TRBV7-9, the J call TRBJ2-3, with D tentatively TRBD2 (5 bases). Deletions cut 4 bases from V and 6 bases from J, with 11 bases between. The CDR3 is 13 residues long. Looked up from germline, CDR1 is SEHNR and CDR2 is FQNEAQ (reference sequence). CDR3 coding DNA: TGTGCCAGCAGCTGGGGAGCCGGGGATACGCAGTATTTT. Its protein is CASSWGAGDTQYF.

V gene TRBV7-8 combines with J gene TRBJ1-2, with D perhaps TRBD1 (6 bases). The CDR3 consists of 16 residues. V was trimmed by 4 bases and J by 1 base, leaving 16 bases between them. Germline CDR1 is SGHVS and CDR2 is FQNEAQ. CDR3 loop: CASSSNSWTVNYGYTF. CDR3 DNA: TGTGCCAGCAGCTCTAACTCTTGGACAGTTAACTATGGCTACACCTTC.

The chain couples TRBV29-1 to TRBJ2-7; 7 positions agree with TRBD2. The ends lost 3 bases at V and 5 bases at J; junction bases unmatched: 10. This CDR3 is 14 amino acids long. Germline CDR1 SQVTM, CDR2 ANQGSEA. CDR3 region: CSVEPSGTIHEQYF. CDR3 coding DNA: TGCAGCGTTGAGCCGAGCGGGACTATCCACGAGCAGTACTTC.

This clone was recorded once. This sequence joins TRBV19 and TRBJ2-3; a possible D gene is TRBD2 (6 bases). Germline lookup yields CDR1 LNHDA and CDR2 SQIVND (reference sequence). Trimming removed 3 bases from V and 1 base from J, with 11 bases in between. This CDR3 is built from 15 residues. CDR3 nucleotide sequence: TGTGCCAGTAGTATGGCGTCTAGCGGCACAGATACGCAGTATTTT. Amino acid sequence: CASSMASSGTDTQYF.

The chain employs TRBV4-1 and TRBJ2-7, with 9 bases that match TRBD2. CDR1 and CDR2 from the germline V gene are MGHRA and YSYEKL. The V segment lost 3 bases and the J segment 4 bases; nucleotides outside the gene matches: 19. The CDR3 contains 19 residues. In DNA, the CDR3 is TGCGCCAGCAGCCAGCGACTAGCGGACGATTCGACATATCATTACGAGCAGTACTTC. Translating gives CASSQRLADDSTYHYEQYF.

The chain joins TRBV10-3 to TRBJ2-3; 10 nucleotides align to TRBD2. From germline, CDR1 is ENHRY and CDR2 SYGVKD. V lost 11 bases to trimming and J lost 2 bases; unmatched junction nucleotides: 10. The CDR3 consists of 15 residues. In nucleotides, the CDR3 is TGTGCCTCTAACCCCGGGACTAGCGACACAGATACGCAGTATTTT. Its translation: CASNPGTSDTDTQYF.

V and J are TRBV7-3 and TRBJ2-7; TRBD1 matches 9 bases. CDR1 is SGHTA and CDR2 is FQGTGA in the germline V gene. After removal of 5 bases from V and 6 bases from J, the junction contained 11 bases not matched to a gene. This CDR3 region has 15 residues. CDR3 amino acids: CASSPHRDRVGEQYF. CDR3 nucleotides: TGTGCCAGCAGCCCACACCGGGACAGGGTAGGCGAGCAGTACTTC. Full variable domain (outside the CDR3, taken from reference TRBV7-3 and TRBJ2-7): GAGVSQTPSNKVTEKGKYVELRCDPISGHTALYWYRQSLGQGPEFLIYFQGTGAADDSGLPNDRFFAVRPEGSVSTLKIQRTERGDSAVYLCASSPHRDRVGEQYFGPGTRLTVT.

This clone has only one observation. The chain recombines TRBV10-3 with TRBJ2-1; 10 bases line up with TRBD2. The length of the CDR3 is 15 residues. After removal of 10 bases from V and 5 bases from J, the junction contained 11 bases not matched to a gene. Germline CDR1 reads ENHRY; CDR2 reads SYGVKD. CDR3 protein: CATRLAGGGNNEQFF. The CDR3 DNA sequence: TGTGCCACTAGACTAGCGGGTGGTGGAAACAATGAGCAGTTCTTC.

The chain couples TRBV19 to TRBJ2-3, with D perhaps TRBD2 (6 bases). Between the trimmed V and J ends, which lost 5 bases and 5 bases, there was a span of 11 bases. The germline V gene has CDR1 LNHDA and CDR2 SQIVND (reference sequence). The CDR3 has 13 amino acids. The CDR3 protein is CASSELAEDTQYF. The CDR3 nucleotides read TGTGCCAGTAGTGAACTAGCTGAAGATACGCAGTATTTT.

The chain has TRBV6-5 and TRBJ2-7; D gene uncertain. Germline V gives CDR1 MNHEY, CDR2 SVGAGI. Trimming shortened V by 2 bases and J by 3 bases, and 11 bases separated the two germline ends. There are 14 residues in the CDR3. The CDR3 region is CASSYGQVYYEQYF. The CDR3 bases are TGTGCCAGCAGTTACGGGCAGGTCTACTACGAGCAGTACTTC.

The chain employs TRBV27 and TRBJ2-3; TRBD2 matches 12 bases. This CDR3 has 17 amino acids. CDR1 and CDR2 from the germline V gene are MNHEY and SMNVEV (reference sequence). The junction had 7 bases not matched to a gene; V was cut back by 4 bases and J by 2 bases. The CDR3 loop is CASSSGLAGLYTDTQYF. The CDR3 nucleotides are TGTGCCAGCAGTTCGGGACTAGCGGGCTTATACACAGATACGCAGTATTTT.